The T cell receptor beta chain described here comes from a study of T cell clonotyping in hematopoietic cell transplantation (dated by TCRdb to the early 2020s). Regarding the research as a whole: Recipient samples taken before transplant were obtained following cytoreduction. Recruitment of patients was conducted between September 2015 and 2017, and follow-up was continued until September 2020 or death. In the study, some 140 blood samples were gathered from a few dozen consecutive transplant recipients and their related donors.

The time point tag for this specimen amounts to: recipient sample about 28 days before transplant, after cytoreduction. Blood samples were obtained from recipients approximately 28 days before transplant and at days 30, 100 and 180 after transplant. Nuclei Lysis Solution was used to extract genomic DNA from fresh or cryopreserved unfractionated peripheral blood mononuclear cells. General study outcomes and caveats: Donor and pretransplant recipient Inverse Simpson Index values predicted broader posttransplant TCR repertoire diversity. Overlap with donor repertoires was found for only a small fraction of recipient repertoires, with over 95% found to appear de novo at the given depth. The sample size was limited, and CD4 and CD8 repertoire contributions could not be separated because cells were not sorted. Recipient TCR diversity fell after transplant, with pathologically expanded clonotypes rising progressively from day 30 to day 180.

As to this clone: Its specific antigen is unknown. Base qualities are not provided; no much larger clone lies one nucleotide away.

With the immunoSEQ assay, which is a bias-controlled multiplex PCR relying on V- and J-specific primers, TCR beta CDR3 regions were amplified from genomic DNA. In a second PCR step, a proprietary barcode and Illumina adapter sequences were attached to the CDR3 amplicons. CDR3 libraries were sequenced on an Illumina MiSeq instrument. From the authors' description of their analysis: immunoSEQ Analyzer 3.0 was used for export and quality control, with R Bioconductor and Immunarch used for downstream analyses. Only productive rearrangements within the normalized downsampled data set were used in the calculation of repertoire metrics. Clonotypes larger than 5 templates in the normalized cohort were defined as pathologically expanded. The Inverse Simpson Index was used to measure repertoire diversity. To capture all clonotypes, CMV-specificity analyses were performed on the non-normalized data set. TCRdb obtained this table from immuneACCESS and retained in-frame rearrangements with V and J assigned. These tables miss some clones; where compared with another copy, unresolved V genes account for less than half of the shortfall, and the remainder is unexplained. The DNA gave D and trimming, while V, J and clone size come from that table. The sample table holds approximately 50,000 clones, of which just over 85% were seen once. In total, the top ten clones hold 5.9% of the sample.

The sequence was obtained from a man aged 55 to 69 with biphenotypic leukemia. Some clones in this sample may be carry-over from other donors' samples. Specimen: peripheral blood mononuclear cells, collected before stem cell transplant.

The CDR3 protein is CASREGRETQYF. The base sequence is TGTGCCAGCCGGGAGGGGCGGGAGACCCAGTACTTC. The chain employs TRBV7-2 and TRBJ2-5, with 8 bases in between that match TRBD2. The germline V end is reduced by 8 bases and the J end by 5 bases; junction bases left unmatched: 4. CDR1 and CDR2 are read off the germline V gene as SGHTA and FQGNSA. There are 12 amino acids in the CDR3, from cysteine to phenylalanine inclusive. CDR3 DNA only is kept here, 36 bases in frame from base 1.